A selection of T cell receptor beta chains follows, all from one sample in a study of blood T cell repertoires in COVID-19. Sequencing used immunoSEQ multiplex PCR; TCRdb keeps in-frame clones, though not all of them. Among roughly 150,000 clones listed, more than 65% were seen once. Material: peripheral blood. These receptor sequences come from a man in his sixties with acute or convalescent COVID-19. Both conserved end residues are part of each CDR3.

TRBV24-1 CATSDYRDTGELFF
TRBV9 CASSARTGINEKLFF
TRBV5-1 CASSPGQGVDEQFF
TRBV6-5 CASSYSGTSGSYEQYF
TRBV18 CASSPPGQSYGYTF
TRBV2 CASSFGQESVPLHF
TRBV19 CASSIWTGIAKNIQYF
TRBV12-5 CASGLGQVKGQYF
TRBV5-1 CASSGTLAGGTGELFF
TRBV28 CASSLSFRTEAFF
TRBV27 CASSWDRDQPQHF
TRBV27 CASSFSGGKETQYF
TRBV2 CASSDRGRNGYTF
TRBV9 CASSSTSTYGYTF
TRBV7-9 CASSPVGAYSGYTF
TRBV5-1 CASSPGTGRGENTEAFF
TRBV28 CASSLSRANTGELFF
TRBV3-1/TRBV3-2 CASSQEDSDTQYF
TRBV6-8 CASRGTSGSERTDTQYF
TRBV5-4 CASSSKAGVDGELFF
TRBV27 CASSLRWQGVYEQYF
TRBV28 CASSPRQLSEQYF
TRBV5-4 CASTPDSSYNEQFF
TRBV30 CAWSKPGGGPNYGYTF
TRBV4-1 CASSTVSNQPQHF
TRBV15 CATSRGGTRNTDTQYF
TRBV2 CASSEARGDTQYF
TRBV25-1 CATPEGSVSYNSPLHF
TRBV3-1/TRBV3-2 CASSHKDRVEETQYF
TRBV19 CASSGTGHEKLFF
TRBV9 CASSVSAERTDTQYF
TRBV7-9 CASSFSGQGKQETQYF
TRBV3-1/TRBV3-2 CASSQGYPGGGQETQYF
TRBV29-1 CSATGGDYEQYF
TRBV29-1 CSVEEGAAYNEQFF
TRBV21-1 CVRFDNIQYF
TRBV5-1 CASSFRDTDYEQYF
TRBV29-1 CSVLPARDQPQHF
TRBV11-2 CASSARGFGGYTF
TRBV28 CASSSPGLAPYTDTQYF
TRBV20-1 CSASATELVASGRGYSYNEQFF
TRBV5-1 CASSLGIAGGLPAKNIQYF
TRBV24-1 CATSDRGGNYGYTF